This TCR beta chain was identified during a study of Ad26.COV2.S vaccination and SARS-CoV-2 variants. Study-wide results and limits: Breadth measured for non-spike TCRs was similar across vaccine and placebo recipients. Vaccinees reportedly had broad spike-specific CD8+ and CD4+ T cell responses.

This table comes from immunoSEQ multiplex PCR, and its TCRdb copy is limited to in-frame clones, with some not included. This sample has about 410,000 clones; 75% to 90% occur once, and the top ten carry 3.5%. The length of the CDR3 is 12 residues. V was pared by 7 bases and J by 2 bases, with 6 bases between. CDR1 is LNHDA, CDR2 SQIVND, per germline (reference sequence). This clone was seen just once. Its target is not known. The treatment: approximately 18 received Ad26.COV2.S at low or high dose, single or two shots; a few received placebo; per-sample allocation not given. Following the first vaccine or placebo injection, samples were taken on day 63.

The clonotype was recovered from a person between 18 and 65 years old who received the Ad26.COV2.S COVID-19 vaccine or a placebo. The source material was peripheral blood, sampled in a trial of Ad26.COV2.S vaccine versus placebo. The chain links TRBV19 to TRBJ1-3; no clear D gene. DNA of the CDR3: TGTGCCAGTAAAGGGCCTGGAAACACCATATATTTT. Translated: CASKGPGNTIYF.